Listed below are T cell receptor beta chains from one sample, sequenced in a study of T cell repertoires in cytomegalovirus infection. TCRdb analysed the reads with MiXCR anew, one entry per CDR3 protein. The sample contains more than 350,000 distinct CDR3 sequences, under 40% of which appear only once. Sequencing was performed on PBMCs. The receptors derive from a human donor in good health (CMV status not recorded). Some clones in this sample may be carry-over from other donors' samples. Both conserved end residues are part of each CDR3. The D gene is left open where the match is weak. Some rows mark clone size as missing; the rest say once, few, many or name a class of expanded clone.

abundance: NA
d_gene: NA
j_gene: TRBJ2-7
v_gene: TRBV27
len: 14
CDR3aa: CASSFLGSDYEQYF
CDR3nt: TGTGCCAGCAGTTTCTTGGGGTCCGACTACGAGCAGTACTTC

abundance: NA
d_gene: NA
j_gene: TRBJ2-1
v_gene: TRBV11-2
len: 12
CDR3aa: CASSPTRHEQFF
CDR3nt: TGTGCCAGCAGCCCGACCCGGCATGAGCAGTTCTTC

abundance: many
d_gene: NA
j_gene: TRBJ2-3
v_gene: TRBV6-1
len: 12
CDR3aa: CASSPGTNTQYF
CDR3nt: TGTGCCAGCAGCCCGGGGACAAATACGCAGTATTTT

abundance: NA
d_gene: NA
j_gene: TRBJ2-5
v_gene: TRBV7-9
len: 11
CDR3aa: CASGLQETQYF
CDR3nt: TGTGCCAGCGGACTGCAGGAGACCCAGTACTTC

abundance: NA
d_gene: NA
j_gene: TRBJ1-3
v_gene: TRBV6-6
len: 18
CDR3aa: CASSYDPLGGLSGNTIYF
CDR3nt: TGTGCCAGCAGTTACGACCCACTCGGGGGTCTCTCTGGAAACACCATATATTTT

abundance: many
d_gene: NA
j_gene: TRBJ1-6
v_gene: TRBV18
len: 13
CDR3aa: CASSPADSEPLHF
CDR3nt: TGTGCCAGCTCACCAGCCGACTCGGAGCCCCTCCACTTT

abundance: NA
d_gene: NA
j_gene: TRBJ2-5
v_gene: TRBV7-3
len: 15
CDR3aa: CASSYRGTPGETQYF
CDR3nt: TGTGCCAGCAGCTACCGCGGGACTCCCGGGGAGACCCAGTACTTC

abundance: few
d_gene: NA
j_gene: TRBJ1-5
v_gene: TRBV15
len: 13
CDR3aa: CATSDNSNQPQHF
CDR3nt: TGTGCCACCAGCGATAATAGCAATCAGCCCCAGCATTTT

abundance: few
d_gene: NA
j_gene: TRBJ2-3
v_gene: TRBV7-3
len: 15
CDR3aa: CASSLPASGTDTQYF
CDR3nt: TGTGCCAGCAGCCTCCCGGCTAGCGGCACAGATACGCAGTATTTT

abundance: NA
d_gene: NA
j_gene: TRBJ2-7
v_gene: TRBV20-1
len: 12
CDR3aa: CSEQEGGGEQYF
CDR3nt: TGCAGTGAACAGGAAGGAGGGGGCGAGCAGTACTTC

abundance: many
d_gene: NA
j_gene: TRBJ2-7
v_gene: TRBV12-3/TRBV12-4
len: 15
CDR3aa: CASSLSRDITYEQYF
CDR3nt: TGTGCCAGCAGTTTAAGTCGGGACATTACCTACGAGCAGTACTTC

abundance: NA
d_gene: NA
j_gene: TRBJ1-5
v_gene: TRBV12-3/TRBV12-4
len: 13
CDR3aa: CASSTETQGAQHF
CDR3nt: TGTGCCAGCAGCACAGAGACGCAAGGGGCCCAGCATTTT

abundance: NA
d_gene: NA
j_gene: TRBJ2-7
v_gene: TRBV7-8
len: 15
CDR3aa: CASSLAEWGAYEQYF
CDR3nt: TGTGCCAGCAGCTTAGCGGAGTGGGGGGCCTACGAGCAGTACTTC

abundance: few
d_gene: NA
j_gene: TRBJ2-3
v_gene: TRBV20-1
len: 13
CDR3aa: CSVAGMNTDTQYF
CDR3nt: TGCAGTGTTGCGGGGATGAACACAGATACGCAGTATTTT

abundance: NA
d_gene: NA
j_gene: TRBJ1-6
v_gene: TRBV6-1
len: 15
CDR3aa: CASSGQGKGNSPLHF
CDR3nt: TGTGCCAGCAGTGGGCAGGGGAAGGGCAATTCACCCCTCCACTTT

abundance: many
d_gene: NA
j_gene: TRBJ2-7
v_gene: TRBV12-3/TRBV12-4
len: 15
CDR3aa: CASSLAAGRTYEQYF
CDR3nt: TGTGCCAGCAGTTTAGCGGCAGGGAGAACCTACGAGCAGTACTTC